This section outlines one T cell receptor (beta chain) sequence together with its context. This sample was included in a study of CD8 T cells in Susac syndrome. With random hexamers, reverse transcription was performed on roughly 0.45 to 1 ug of RNA. TCRdb re-derived calls from the immunoSEQ multiplex PCR reads in MiXCR, one entry per CDR3 protein. The sample yields 150,000 to 180,000 distinct CDR3 sequences, 95% seen once. The V and J ends lost 0 bases and 0 bases respectively, with 7 bases between them. Germline V gives CDR1 SQVTM, CDR2 ANQGSEA. This CDR3 has 14 residues. TEMRA cells were FACS-enriched, and CD8+ and CD4+ T cells were isolated negatively.

The sample taken for sequencing was CD8+ T cells from PBMCs. The sequence derives from a human donor with multiple sclerosis. The rearrangement links TRBV29-1 to TRBJ2-3; D gene unclear. The CDR3 spells CSVEDLTSTDTQYF. In nucleotides, the CDR3 is TGCAGCGTTGAAGACCTAACTAGCACAGATACGCAGTATTTT.